This T cell receptor (beta chain) was profiled in a study of cytomegalovirus exposure and HLA in healthy donors. Germline V CDR1 and CDR2: MNHEY, SMNVEV (reference sequence). CDR3 length: 13 amino acids. Trimming cost V 2 bases and J 1 base, with 5 bases left between them. In this sample, this clone turned up once. Both 60 Vbeta primers and 13 Jbeta primers went into the PCR. The table came from immunoSEQ multiplex PCR; TCRdb's copy has only in-frame clones and leaves some out. The table has about 200,000 clones, less than 90% seen once; the top ten hold approximately 0.31%. What was sequenced was PBMCs. The source of this sequence is a woman in her thirties in good health and CMV-seronegative. The V call is TRBV27, the J call TRBJ1-1; no reliable D call. The CDR3 loop is CASSLGRNTEAFF. CDR3 bases: TGTGCCAGCAGTTTAGGCAGGAACACTGAAGCTTTCTTT.